These 22 T cell receptor beta chains originate from one sample sequenced in a study of T cells in localized non-small cell lung cancer. TCRdb's table, derived via immunoSEQ multiplex PCR, lists solely in-frame clones and lacks some. The sample includes about 24,000 clones, roughly 87% of them seen just once. This specimen consisted of peripheral blood, obtained before any cancer treatment. These receptors were taken from a male donor at least 60 years old with stage I squamous cell lung carcinoma.

CDR3 protein: CASSQGHGTYNEQFF. The DNA for the CDR3 is TGTGCCAGCAGCCAAGGGCACGGAACCTACAATGAGCAGTTCTTC. The chain employs TRBV14 and TRBJ2-1; D is uncertain. Germline CDR1 SGHDN, CDR2 FVKESK. Between the trimmed V and J ends, which lost 1 base and 2 bases, there was a span of 9 bases. This CDR3 has 15 amino acids.

This chain connects TRBV10-3 to TRBJ1-4; weak D call: TRBD1 (5 bases). V lost 8 bases, J lost 8 bases, and 15 bases lay in between. CDR1 and CDR2 from the germline V gene are ENHRY and SYGVKD. This CDR3 comprises 13 residues. The CDR3 nucleotides are TGTGCCATCTCCCTGCGGGGGGGAGAAAAACTGTTTTTT. Amino acid sequence: CAISLRGGEKLFF.

This clone was counted a single time. This chain joins TRBV7-8 and TRBJ1-6; D not certain. This CDR3 is 16 amino acids long. Trimming removed 1 base from V and 0 bases from J, with 7 bases in between. Germline V gene data show CDR1 as SGHVS and CDR2 as FQNEAQ. The CDR3 here is CASSLVRSSYNSPLHF. CDR3 in DNA: TGTGCCAGCAGCTTAGTCCGAAGCTCCTATAATTCACCCCTCCACTTT.

Only one count was recorded for this clone. The V call is TRBV7-9, the J call TRBJ2-1, with D unclear. Germline lookup yields CDR1 SEHNR and CDR2 FQNEAQ (reference sequence). This CDR3 spans 15 amino acids. The V gene lost 5 bases and the J gene lost 0 bases, with 11 bases spanning the gap. The CDR3 region is CASSPRGSSYNEQFF. The CDR3 nucleotides read TGTGCCAGCAGCCCACGAGGCAGCTCCTACAATGAGCAGTTCTTC.

The sample holds a few counts of this clone. The chain uses TRBV29-1 and TRBJ1-5, with 8 positions matching TRBD1. The germline CDR1 and CDR2 sequences are SQVTM and ANQGSEA. This CDR3 contains 13 residues. This CDR3 reads CSAGQGLNQPQHF. CDR3 bases: TGCAGTGCCGGACAGGGCCTTAATCAGCCCCAGCATTTT.

The chain has TRBV2 and TRBJ2-7; D ambiguous. The CDR3 is 11 residues long. V shed 4 bases and J shed 6 bases, with 7 bases lying between them. The germline gives CDR1 SNHLY, CDR2 FYNNEI. The CDR3 nucleotides are TGTGCCAGCAGTGTACGCAGCGAGCAGTACTTC. Encoded protein: CASSVRSEQYF.

V usage is TRBV29-1 and J usage is TRBJ2-7; D not certain. V shed 4 bases and J shed 2 bases, with 9 bases lying between them. Germline lookup yields CDR1 SQVTM and CDR2 ANQGSEA. The CDR3 has 12 amino acids. The CDR3 sequence: CSVGQMPYEQYF. CDR3 sequence (DNA): TGCAGCGTTGGACAAATGCCCTACGAGCAGTACTTC.

The chain is built from TRBV7-9 and TRBJ2-1, with D perhaps being TRBD1 or TRBD2 (7 bases each). V was clipped by 5 bases and J by 3 bases, with 17 bases between them. The germline CDR1 and CDR2 sequences are SEHNR and FQNEAQ (reference sequence). The CDR3 runs 16 residues. As DNA, the CDR3 is TGTGCCAGCAGCCCAGGGGGGGCAGCGGGCTACAATGAGCAGTTCTTC. Its translation: CASSPGGAAGYNEQFF.

This clone was counted once. V gene TRBV25-1 combines with J gene TRBJ2-7; TRBD1 matches at 8 bases. Per the germline V gene, CDR1 is MGHDK and CDR2 is SYGVNS. The CDR3 runs to 14 residues. J was trimmed by 4 bases and V by 7 bases; bases with no gene match: 9. Here the CDR3 reads CASTPAGGEYEQYF. The CDR3 bases are TGTGCCAGCACTCCCGCAGGGGGCGAATACGAGCAGTACTTC.

This rearrangement joins TRBV5-4 to TRBJ2-4, with D possibly called TRBD1 or TRBD2 (6 bases each). This CDR3 comprises 16 residues. Trimming left V 5 bases short and J 0 bases short, with 15 bases between. Germline V CDR1 and CDR2: SGHNT, YYREEE (reference sequence). CDR3 in DNA: TGTGCCAGCAGTCTTGGGGGGCTAAGAGCCAAAAACATTCAGTACTTC. This translates into CASSLGGLRAKNIQYF.

The genes are TRBV2 and TRBJ1-2; D perhaps matches TRBD1 (5 bases). The CDR3 runs to 14 residues. The germline V gene encodes CDR1 SNHLY and CDR2 FYNNEI. Deletions cut 3 bases from V and 1 base from J, with 9 bases between. CDR3 bases: TGTGCCAGCAGTGACAGGGCAAATAACTATGGCTACACCTTC. Amino acids: CASSDRANNYGYTF.

This clone has just one count. The chain has TRBV30 and TRBJ2-1; weak D call: TRBD2 (7 bases). The CDR3 is made up of 13 amino acids. Trimming took off 3 bases at V and 4 bases at J, with 10 bases between the two ends. Germline V gene lookup returns CDR1 GTSNPN and CDR2 SVGIG (reference sequence). The CDR3 reads CAWSGGPYNEQFF. DNA for the CDR3: TGTGCCTGGAGCGGGGGGCCATACAATGAGCAGTTCTTC. Based on the CDR3 plus reference TRBV30 and TRBJ2-1, the full variable domain is SQTIHQWPATLVQPVGSPLSLECTVEGTSNPNLYWYRQAAGRGLQLLFYSVGIGQISSEVPQNLSASRPQDRQFILSSKKLLLSDSGFYLCAWSGGPYNEQFFGPGTRLTVL.

The chain links TRBV6-4 to TRBJ2-3; D may correspond to TRBD1 or TRBD2 (6 bases each). The CDR3 spans 15 residues. Germline V gene lookup returns CDR1 MRHNA and CDR2 SNTAGT. V was shortened by 5 bases and J by 1 base, with 13 bases between the two germline ends. CDR3 sequence: CASSKGGTGTDTQYF. The CDR3 DNA reads TGTGCCAGCAGTAAGGGGGGCACAGGCACAGATACGCAGTATTTT.

The rearrangement links TRBV6-5 to TRBJ1-4; weak D call: TRBD1 (5 bases). The germline V gene has CDR1 MNHEY and CDR2 SVGAGI. CDR3 length: 12 residues. The V end was cut by 11 bases, the J end by 6 bases, with 13 bases between. DNA for the CDR3: TGTGCCTCCCAGGGCAGGGATGAAAAACTGTTTTTT. Translated, it gives CASQGRDEKLFF.

This clone was seen only a few times. The chain uses TRBV12-5 and TRBJ2-1; 8 bases line up with TRBD2. The CDR3 is 15 residues long. V trimming: 6 bases; J trimming: 4 bases; junction bases outside the gene matches: 8. Germline CDR1 and CDR2: LGHNT and FRNRAP. This CDR3 reads CASGPTSGGYNEQFF. CDR3 bases: TGTGCTAGTGGCCCAACTAGCGGAGGATACAATGAGCAGTTCTTC. Supplemented by reference TRBV12-5 and TRBJ2-1, the full variable domain reads DARVTQTPRHKVTEMGQEVTMRCQPILGHNTVFWYRQTMMQGLELLAYFRNRAPLDDSGMPKDRFSAEMPDATLATLKIQPSEPRDSAVYFCASGPTSGGYNEQFFGPGTRLTVL.

V usage is TRBV5-4 and J usage is TRBJ1-4; TRBD1 might be the D (5 bases). V was clipped by 3 bases and J by 5 bases, with 11 bases between them. The CDR3 runs to 14 residues. The V gene's germline CDR1 is SGHNT and CDR2 YYREEE (reference sequence). The CDR3 protein is CASSWGTLNEKLFF. CDR3 sequence (DNA): TGTGCCAGCAGCTGGGGGACTCTAAATGAAAAACTGTTTTTT. The entire variable domain, with the rest obtained from reference TRBV5-4 and TRBJ1-4, is as follows: ETGVTQSPTHLIKTRGQQVTLRCSSQSGHNTVSWYQQALGQGPQFIFQYYREEENGRGNFPPRFSGLQFPNYSSELNVNALELDDSALYLCASSWGTLNEKLFFGSGTQLSVL.

The J gene is TRBJ1-5, the V gene TRBV12-5; 7 nucleotides agree with TRBD1. Germline lookup yields CDR1 LGHNT and CDR2 FRNRAP. The V and J ends lost 6 bases and 7 bases, in that order; junction bases with no gene match: 6. This CDR3 region has 13 residues. The CDR3 region is CASGRDRVQPQHF. DNA of the CDR3: TGTGCTAGTGGGAGAGACAGGGTACAGCCCCAGCATTTT.

This clone appeared once. The chain carries TRBV7-9 and TRBJ2-5; D might be TRBD1 (6 bases). This CDR3 region has 16 residues. The V gene lost 6 bases and the J gene lost 3 bases, with 20 bases spanning the gap. Germline CDR1 SEHNR, CDR2 FQNEAQ (reference sequence). CDR3 coding DNA: TGTGCCAGCAGATTCGAACGTCAGGGGCAGAAAGAGACCCAGTACTTC. Translation gives CASRFERQGQKETQYF. The variable domain in full, with the rest retrieved from reference TRBV7-9 and TRBJ2-5, is DTGVSQNPRHKITKRGQNVTFRCDPISEHNRLYWYRQTLGQGPEFLTYFQNEAQLEKSRLLSDRFSAERPKGSFSTLEIQRTEQGDSAMYLCASRFERQGQKETQYFGPGTRLLVL.

The chain combines TRBV5-1 with TRBJ2-7, with TRBD1 as a possible D gene (6 bases). The germline V and J ends were trimmed by 4 bases and 0 bases, with 11 bases remaining between them. Per the germline V gene, CDR1 is SGHRS and CDR2 is YFSETQ. The CDR3 spans 14 residues. CDR3 region: CASSKDRTSYEQYF. The CDR3, as DNA: TGCGCCAGCAGCAAAGACAGGACCTCCTACGAGCAGTACTTC. The full variable domain, with the rest looked up from reference TRBV5-1 and TRBJ2-7, is KAGVTQTPRYLIKTRGQQVTLSCSPISGHRSVSWYQQTPGQGLQFLFEYFSETQRNKGNFPGRFSGRQFSNSRSEMNVSTLELGDSALYLCASSKDRTSYEQYFGPGTRLTVT.

V and J are TRBV7-9 and TRBJ1-6, with D maybe TRBD1 (5 bases). There are 17 residues in the CDR3. Germline values: CDR1 SEHNR, CDR2 FQNEAQ (reference sequence). The V end lost 1 base, the J end lost 5 bases, and 15 bases lay between the germline ends. The CDR3 nucleotides read TGTGCCAGCAGCTTAGGGGGCGGAACTTTTAATAATTCACCCCTCCACTTT. It codes for CASSLGGGTFNNSPLHF.

This CDR3 reads CASRGGQSAIQYF. Here the CDR3 DNA reads TGTGCCAGCAGAGGAGGACAGTCGGCCATTCAGTACTTC. V gene TRBV6-6 combines with J gene TRBJ2-4; D is perhaps TRBD1 (6 bases). Germline CDR1 is MNHNY and CDR2 is SVGAGI (reference sequence). V was trimmed by 6 bases and J by 9 bases, leaving 15 bases between them. CDR3 length: 13 residues.

The rearrangement uses TRBV4-1 and TRBJ2-7; weak D call: TRBD1 (6 bases). The ends were cut back, 5 bases at V and 5 bases at J, with 19 bases in the middle. Germline values: CDR1 MGHRA, CDR2 YSYEKL. The CDR3 loop spans 15 amino acids. The CDR3 DNA follows: TGCGCCAGCAGCTTTTTGGGGGCCCCGGTCCACGAGCAGTACTTC. This sequence encodes CASSFLGAPVHEQYF.